Presented here are 25 T cell receptor beta chains from one specimen sequenced in a study of cytomegalovirus exposure and HLA in healthy donors. Sequenced by immunoSEQ multiplex PCR; TCRdb stores in-frame clones only, minus some. Here the sample spans about 330,000 clones, about nine tenths being singletons. The material sequenced was PBMCs. These receptors were collected from a woman aged 25 to 39 in good health and CMV-seropositive.

V and J are TRBV6-4 and TRBJ1-4, with 8 bases matching TRBD1. The V segment lost 4 bases and the J segment 5 bases; nucleotides outside the gene matches: 6. The CDR3 runs 15 residues. Germline CDR1 and CDR2: MRHNA and SNTAGT. The CDR3 nucleotides read TGTGCCAGCAGTGGATTCCGACAGGGGAATGAAAAACTGTTTTTT. It encodes CASSGFRQGNEKLFF.

This sequence joins TRBV7-9 and TRBJ2-3, with 15 bases lining up with TRBD2. Trimming took 5 bases from V and 2 from J; bases not matched to a gene: 8. The CDR3 length is 18 residues. Germline CDR1 reads SEHNR; CDR2 reads FQNEAQ (reference sequence). CDR3 sequence: CASSPTGTSGGNTDTQYF. Written as DNA, the CDR3 is TGTGCCAGCAGCCCGACAGGGACTAGCGGGGGGAACACAGATACGCAGTATTTT. The full variable domain, in which reference TRBV7-9 and TRBJ2-3 provide the parts outside the CDR3, is DTGVSQNPRHKITKRGQNVTFRCDPISEHNRLYWYRQTLGQGPEFLTYFQNEAQLEKSRLLSDRFSAERPKGSFSTLEIQRTEQGDSAMYLCASSPTGTSGGNTDTQYFGPGTRLTVL.

The rearrangement joins TRBV6-1 to TRBJ1-5; perhaps TRBD1 as D (5 bases). CDR1 and CDR2 from the germline V gene are MNHNS and SASEGT. This CDR3 has 15 amino acids. V dropped 5 bases and J dropped 1 base, with 12 bases sitting between them. CDR3 DNA: TGTGCCAGCAGTTTGCACAGGAACAGCAATCAGCCCCAGCATTTT. Translation gives CASSLHRNSNQPQHF.

V gene TRBV9 combines with J gene TRBJ2-3; possibly TRBD1 or TRBD2 for D (5 bases each). This CDR3 is 17 amino acids long. CDR1 is SGDLS, CDR2 YYNGEE, per germline. Between the trimmed V and J ends, which lost 0 bases and 2 bases, there was a span of 16 bases. The CDR3 nucleotides read TGTGCCAGCAGCGTAGCTTTTTTTTTGGGGGACACAGATACGCAGTATTTT. Translation gives CASSVAFFLGDTDTQYF.

The sample holds one count of this clone. CDR3 region: CASSFSGPRDEKLFF. Here the CDR3 DNA reads TGTGCCAGCAGCTTCTCCGGCCCAAGGGACGAAAAACTGTTTTTT. The J gene is TRBJ1-4, the V gene TRBV5-5; D perhaps matches TRBD1 (5 bases). The germline V and J ends were trimmed by 2 bases and 8 bases, with 16 bases remaining between them. The CDR3 extends over 15 amino acids. The germline V gene has CDR1 SGHKS and CDR2 YYEKEE (reference sequence). Based on the CDR3 plus reference TRBV5-5 and TRBJ1-4, the full variable domain is DAGVTQSPTHLIKTRGQQVTLRCSPISGHKSVSWYQQVLGQGPQFIFQYYEKEERGRGNFPDRFSARQFPNYSSELNVNALLLGDSALYLCASSFSGPRDEKLFFGSGTQLSVL.

This chain uses TRBV4-3 with TRBJ2-7; D may be TRBD1 or TRBD2 (5 bases each). CDR1 LGHNA and CDR2 YSLEER come from the germline V gene. This CDR3 is 14 amino acids long. Between the trimmed V and J ends, which lost 4 bases and 10 bases, there was a span of 20 bases. CDR3: CASSRLGTDVDQYF. Here the CDR3 DNA reads TGCGCCAGCAGCCGTTTGGGGACGGACGTCGACCAGTACTTC.

V is TRBV6-4 and J is TRBJ2-2; TRBD1 agrees at 11 bases. After removal of 6 bases from V and 6 bases from J, the junction contained 6 bases not matched to a gene. CDR3 size: 15 residues. Looked up from germline, CDR1 is MRHNA and CDR2 is SNTAGT. CDR3 region: CASRPGQGDAGELFF. For the CDR3, the DNA is TGTGCCAGCAGACCGGGACAGGGGGACGCCGGGGAGCTGTTTTTT.

V gene TRBV7-8 combines with J gene TRBJ2-7; TRBD1 might be the D (7 bases). V was clipped by 5 bases and J by 4 bases, with 18 bases between them. The CDR3 extends over 15 amino acids. CDR1 SGHVS and CDR2 FQNEAQ come from the germline V gene. CDR3 sequence: CASSPTEGARYEQYF. The DNA for the CDR3 is TGTGCCAGCAGCCCGACGGAGGGGGCGCGTTACGAGCAGTACTTC.

CDR3 sequence (DNA): TGTGCCTGGAGTGTAAGTGGGAGCACAGATACGCAGTATTTT. It codes for CAWSVSGSTDTQYF. The chain carries TRBV30 and TRBJ2-3; D uncertain. This CDR3 is 14 amino acids long. CDR1 and CDR2 from the germline V gene are GTSNPN and SVGIG (reference sequence). The ends were cut back, 0 bases at V and 0 bases at J, with 7 bases in the middle. The full variable domain, rest sourced from reference TRBV30 and TRBJ2-3, is SQTIHQWPATLVQPVGSPLSLECTVEGTSNPNLYWYRQAAGRGLQLLFYSVGIGQISSEVPQNLSASRPQDRQFILSSKKLLLSDSGFYLCAWSVSGSTDTQYFGPGTRLTVL.

The chain couples TRBV4-3 to TRBJ2-1; possible D gene TRBD1, 6 bases. The V and J ends lost 1 base and 6 bases respectively, with 13 bases between them. The CDR3 contains 15 residues. Per the germline V gene, CDR1 is LGHNA and CDR2 is YSLEER. CDR3 amino acids: CASSQGQVILNEQFF. Written as DNA, the CDR3 is TGCGCCAGCAGCCAAGGACAGGTTATACTCAATGAGCAGTTCTTC.

The V and J genes are TRBV4-2 and TRBJ1-1; D gene unclear. Looked up from germline, CDR1 is LGHNA and CDR2 is YNFKEQ. The CDR3 loop spans 14 amino acids. Trimming left V 1 base short and J 5 bases short, with 11 bases between. CDR3 loop: CASSQGLEWTEAFF. In DNA form, the CDR3 reads TGTGCCAGCAGCCAAGGTCTGGAGTGGACTGAAGCTTTCTTT.

The chain joins TRBV4-3 to TRBJ1-1, with 10 bases matching TRBD1. Germline loops: CDR1 LGHNA, CDR2 YSLEER. This CDR3 has 15 residues. The J segment lost 1 base and the V segment lost 3 bases, leaving 2 bases of the junction unmatched. The DNA of the CDR3 is TGCGCCAGCAGCCACAGGACAGGGGGGAACACTGAAGCTTTCTTT. Its translation: CASSHRTGGNTEAFF.

The chain is built from TRBV5-1 and TRBJ2-7; TRBD1 might be the D (6 bases). Germline loops: CDR1 SGHRS, CDR2 YFSETQ. Trimming stripped 4 bases from V and 0 bases from J, with 11 bases between. The CDR3 sequence is 14 residues long. The CDR3: CASSPGDNSYEQYF. DNA for the CDR3: TGCGCCAGCAGCCCCGGGGACAACTCCTACGAGCAGTACTTC.

The V and J genes are TRBV9 and TRBJ2-1; D is possibly TRBD2 (6 bases). Germline V lookup: CDR1 SGDLS, CDR2 YYNGEE. The CDR3 length is 14 residues. Trimming removed 2 bases at V and 6 bases at J, with 12 bases between. The chain's CDR3 is CASSVGGTGNEQFF. In DNA form, the CDR3 reads TGTGCCAGCAGCGTGGGGGGTACGGGCAATGAGCAGTTCTTC.

The gene calls are TRBV27 and TRBJ2-1, with a tentative D call TRBD1 (5 bases). CDR1 and CDR2 from the germline V gene are MNHEY and SMNVEV (reference sequence). The CDR3 length is 14 residues. V shed 7 bases and J shed 2 bases, with 12 bases lying between them. The CDR3 nucleotides read TGTGCCAGCACCACTCCAGGGCCCTACAATGAGCAGTTCTTC. As protein: CASTTPGPYNEQFF.

J is TRBJ1-1 and V is TRBV2; no clear D gene. The CDR3 sequence is 14 residues long. The V end lost 3 bases, the J end lost 4 bases, and 12 bases lay between the germline ends. Germline CDR1 SNHLY, CDR2 FYNNEI. The CDR3 region has the DNA TGTGCCAGCAGTGAGATTGCTCGGGCCACTGAAGCTTTCTTT. Translated, it gives CASSEIARATEAFF.

The V and J genes are TRBV6-5 and TRBJ1-1; a weak D match, TRBD1 (5 bases). V shed 2 bases and J shed 0 bases, with 13 bases lying between them. Germline CDR1 is MNHEY and CDR2 is SVGAGI. The CDR3 has 16 amino acids. The CDR3 region has the DNA TGTGCCAGCAGTTACCACCGGGGCCTCATGAACACTGAAGCTTTCTTT. It is translated as CASSYHRGLMNTEAFF.

V gene TRBV5-1 combines with J gene TRBJ2-6, with D possibly TRBD2 on 5 matching bases. Germline lookup yields CDR1 SGHRS and CDR2 YFSETQ. The CDR3 covers 15 residues. With 5 bases removed from V and 1 base from J, the gap between germline ends came to 10 bases. Here the CDR3 reads CASRITGSGANVLTF. DNA for the CDR3: TGCGCCAGCAGAATTACGGGGTCTGGGGCCAACGTCCTGACTTTC.

The chain has TRBV7-8 and TRBJ2-1; 15 nucleotides agree with TRBD2. V shed 5 bases and J 3 bases; nucleotides not matched to a gene: 8. The CDR3 totals 18 residues. The V gene's germline CDR1 is SGHVS and CDR2 FQNEAQ. The CDR3 DNA is TGTGCCAGCAGCACCCGGACTAGCGGGAGGGGAGACTACAATGAGCAGTTCTTC. It is translated as CASSTRTSGRGDYNEQFF.

This clone appeared a single time. The rearrangement joins TRBV10-3 to TRBJ1-1; a weak D match, TRBD1 (6 bases). Germline V gene data show CDR1 as ENHRY and CDR2 as SYGVKD. CDR3 length equals 15 residues. Trimming took 3 bases from V and 0 from J, leaving 11 bases between them. CDR3 amino acids: CAISDSQGMNTEAFF. CDR3 sequence (DNA): TGTGCCATCAGTGACTCTCAGGGGATGAACACTGAAGCTTTCTTT.

The J gene is TRBJ2-5, the V gene TRBV19; a possible D gene is TRBD1 (6 bases). The germline V gene encodes CDR1 LNHDA and CDR2 SQIVND (reference sequence). Trimming cost V 4 bases and J 4 bases, with 16 bases left between them. CDR3 length equals 15 residues. CDR3 DNA sequence: TGTGCCAGTAGTAACCCAAGGGGGAAAGGAGAGACCCAGTACTTC. Its protein is CASSNPRGKGETQYF.

The V call is TRBV9, the J call TRBJ1-1; 7 nucleotides line up with TRBD1. The germline V gene encodes CDR1 SGDLS and CDR2 YYNGEE. V gave up 4 bases and J gave up 0 bases; unmatched junction bases: 3. The CDR3 runs 14 residues. CDR3 nucleotide sequence: TGTGCCAGCAGCTCGGGACAGATGAACACTGAAGCTTTCTTT. It encodes CASSSGQMNTEAFF. Full variable domain (outside the CDR3, taken from reference TRBV9 and TRBJ1-1): DSGVTQTPKHLITATGQRVTLRCSPRSGDLSVYWYQQSLDQGLQFLIQYYNGEERAKGNILERFSAQQFPDLHSELNLSSLELGDSALYFCASSSGQMNTEAFFGQGTRLTVV.

This clone was found once. This chain connects TRBV2 to TRBJ1-2; tentative D call: TRBD1 (6 bases). Trimming took off 8 bases at V and 4 bases at J, with 14 bases between the two ends. This CDR3 spans 13 amino acids. Per germline, CDR1 SNHLY and CDR2 FYNNEI. In DNA, the CDR3 is TGTGCCAGCGCAGGGGAAAATGTCTATGGCTACACCTTC. Its protein product is CASAGENVYGYTF.

The chain recombines TRBV7-9 with TRBJ2-7, with 9 bases matching TRBD1. The CDR3 is made up of 13 amino acids. Germline V CDR1 and CDR2: SEHNR, FQNEAQ (reference sequence). Losses at the gene ends were 10 bases for V and 4 bases for J; bases not matched to a gene: 8. CDR3 DNA: TGTGCCATCAGGATGGACAGGGGTTACGAGCAGTACTTC. Amino acid sequence: CAIRMDRGYEQYF.

There are a few counts of this clone. This chain uses TRBV9 with TRBJ1-2; no firm D call. This CDR3 comprises 9 residues. V lost 4 bases and J 7 bases, leaving 2 bases between the germline ends. Germline V gene sequence: CDR1 SGDLS, CDR2 YYNGEE. The CDR3 region has the DNA TGTGCCAGCAGCCCTGGCTACACCTTC. Its translation: CASSPGYTF.